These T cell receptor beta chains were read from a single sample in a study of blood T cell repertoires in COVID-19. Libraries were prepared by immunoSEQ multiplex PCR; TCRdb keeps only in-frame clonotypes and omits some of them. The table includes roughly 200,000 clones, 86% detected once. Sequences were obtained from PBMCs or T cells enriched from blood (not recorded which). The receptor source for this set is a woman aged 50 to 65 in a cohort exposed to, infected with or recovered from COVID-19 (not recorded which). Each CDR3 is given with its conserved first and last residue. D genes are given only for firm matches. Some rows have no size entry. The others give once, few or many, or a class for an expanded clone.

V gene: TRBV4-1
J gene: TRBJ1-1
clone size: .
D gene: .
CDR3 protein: CASSQTSGRRGWAEAFF
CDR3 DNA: TGCGCCAGCAGCCAAACTTCCGGCAGACGGGGTTGGGCTGAAGCTTTCTTT

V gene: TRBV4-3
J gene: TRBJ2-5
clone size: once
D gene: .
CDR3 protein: CASSQHPVGAGETQYF
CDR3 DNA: TGCGCCAGCAGCCAACATCCGGTGGGGGCAGGGGAGACCCAGTACTTC

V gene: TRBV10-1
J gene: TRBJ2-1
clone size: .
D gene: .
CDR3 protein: CASSAGTGSYNEQFF
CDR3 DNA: TGCGCCAGCAGTGCCGGGACTGGGTCCTACAATGAGCAGTTCTTC

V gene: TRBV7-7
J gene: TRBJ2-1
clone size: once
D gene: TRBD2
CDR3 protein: CASSFGSGGPGNEQFF
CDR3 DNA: TGTGCTAGCAGCTTTGGGAGCGGGGGGCCGGGTAATGAGCAGTTCTTC

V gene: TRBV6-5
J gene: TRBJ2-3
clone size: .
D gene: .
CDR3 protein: CASSAVGRGTDTQYF
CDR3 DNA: TGTGCCAGCAGCGCCGTAGGCAGGGGAACAGATACGCAGTATTTT

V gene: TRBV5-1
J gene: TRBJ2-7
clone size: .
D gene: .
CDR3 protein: CASSLASGTYEQYF
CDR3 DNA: TGCGCCAGCAGCTTGGCCTCAGGAACCTACGAGCAGTACTTC

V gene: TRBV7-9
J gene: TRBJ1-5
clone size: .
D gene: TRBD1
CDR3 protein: CASSFSGTGGVGNQPQHF
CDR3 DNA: TGTGCCAGCAGCTTTTCCGGGACAGGCGGCGTCGGCAATCAGCCCCAGCATTTT

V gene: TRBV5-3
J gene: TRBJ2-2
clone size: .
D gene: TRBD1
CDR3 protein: CARSPGTGSPSNTGELFF
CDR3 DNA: TGTGCCAGAAGCCCTGGGACAGGGAGTCCCTCGAACACCGGGGAGCTGTTTTTT

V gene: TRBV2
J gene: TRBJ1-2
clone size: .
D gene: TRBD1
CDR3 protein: CASSVLGTGDYGYTF
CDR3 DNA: TGTGCCAGCAGTGTTTTGGGGACAGGGGACTATGGCTACACCTTC

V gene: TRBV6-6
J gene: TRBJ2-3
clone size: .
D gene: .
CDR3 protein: CASSSGLTGDTQYF
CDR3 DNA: TGTGCCAGCAGTTCGGGACTAACAGGGGATACGCAGTATTTT

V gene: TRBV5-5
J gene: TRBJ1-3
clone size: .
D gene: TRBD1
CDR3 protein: CASSWEQGKVRNTIYF
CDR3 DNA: TGTGCCAGCAGCTGGGAACAGGGGAAGGTGCGAAACACCATATATTTT

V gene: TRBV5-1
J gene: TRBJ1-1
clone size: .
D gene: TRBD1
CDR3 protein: CASSLAGQGITEAFF
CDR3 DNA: TGCGCCAGCAGCTTGGCCGGACAGGGAATAACTGAAGCTTTCTTT

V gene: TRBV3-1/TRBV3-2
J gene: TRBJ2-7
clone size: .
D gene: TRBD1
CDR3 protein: CASSLGTGSYEQYF
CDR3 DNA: TGTGCCAGCAGCCTCGGGACAGGATCCTACGAGCAGTACTTC

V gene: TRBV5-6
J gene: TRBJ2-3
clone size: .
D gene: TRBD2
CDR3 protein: CATLTSGGTDTQYF
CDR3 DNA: TGTGCCACCCTTACTAGCGGGGGCACAGATACGCAGTATTTT

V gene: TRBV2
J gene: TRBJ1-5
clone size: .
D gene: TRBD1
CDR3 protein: CASSPLPGQISNQPQHF
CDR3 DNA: TGTGCCAGCAGTCCCCTCCCGGGACAGATTAGCAATCAGCCCCAGCATTTT

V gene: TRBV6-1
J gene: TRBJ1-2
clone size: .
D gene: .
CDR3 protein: CASSEGRDYGYTF
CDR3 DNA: TGTGCCAGCAGTGAGGGCAGGGACTATGGCTACACCTTC

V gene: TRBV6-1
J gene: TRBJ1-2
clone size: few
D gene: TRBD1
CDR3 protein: CASTDGDSYYGYTF
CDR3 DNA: TGTGCCAGCACCGACGGGGACAGCTACTATGGCTACACCTTC

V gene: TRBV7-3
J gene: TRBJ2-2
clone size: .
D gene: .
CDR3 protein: CASSPSQDTGELFF
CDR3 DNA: TGTGCCAGCAGTCCCTCCCAGGACACCGGGGAGCTGTTTTTT

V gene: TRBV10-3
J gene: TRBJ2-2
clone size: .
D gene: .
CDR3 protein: CALRTHNTGELFF
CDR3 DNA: TGTGCCCTCCGGACACACAACACCGGGGAGCTGTTTTTT

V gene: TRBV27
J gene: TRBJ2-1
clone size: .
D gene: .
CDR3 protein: CASRSRLLAYNEQFF
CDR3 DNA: TGTGCCAGCCGAAGTAGGCTCCTAGCGTACAATGAGCAGTTCTTC

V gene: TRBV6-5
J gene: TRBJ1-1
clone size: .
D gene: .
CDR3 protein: CASSQDRAITEAFF
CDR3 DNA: TGTGCCAGCAGTCAGGACAGAGCCATAACTGAAGCTTTCTTT

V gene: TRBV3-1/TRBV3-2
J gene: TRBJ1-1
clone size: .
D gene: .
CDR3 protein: CASSPAAGSTEAFF
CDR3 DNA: TGTGCCAGCAGCCCGGCGGCGGGGAGCACTGAAGCTTTCTTT

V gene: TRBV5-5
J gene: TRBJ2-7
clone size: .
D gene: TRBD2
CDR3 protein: CACGREPGTANEQYF
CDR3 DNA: TGTGCCTGCGGGAGGGAGCCGGGAACAGCTAACGAGCAGTACTTC

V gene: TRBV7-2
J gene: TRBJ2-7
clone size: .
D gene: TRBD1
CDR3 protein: CASSTRTGVQYEQYF
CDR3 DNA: TGTGCCAGCAGCACCCGGACAGGAGTCCAGTACGAGCAGTACTTC

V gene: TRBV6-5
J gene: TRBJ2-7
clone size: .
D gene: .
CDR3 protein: CASGGSSYEQYF
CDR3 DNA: TGTGCCAGCGGCGGGTCGAGCTACGAGCAGTACTTC

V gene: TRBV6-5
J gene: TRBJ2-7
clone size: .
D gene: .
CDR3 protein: CASSYRQGTVYEQYF
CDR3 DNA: TGTGCCAGCAGTTACAGGCAGGGGACCGTCTACGAGCAGTACTTC

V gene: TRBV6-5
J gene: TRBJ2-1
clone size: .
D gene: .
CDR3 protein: CASSYLYEQFF
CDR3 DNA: TGTGCCAGCAGTTACCTCTATGAGCAGTTCTTC

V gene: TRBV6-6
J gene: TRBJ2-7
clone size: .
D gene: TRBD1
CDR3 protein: CASSDRGRLYEQYF
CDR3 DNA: TGTGCCAGCAGCGACAGGGGGCGCCTCTACGAGCAGTACTTC

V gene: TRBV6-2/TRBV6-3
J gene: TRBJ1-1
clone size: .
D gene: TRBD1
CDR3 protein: CASSVDRGAEAFF
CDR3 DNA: TGTGCCAGCAGTGTTGACAGGGGAGCTGAAGCTTTCTTT

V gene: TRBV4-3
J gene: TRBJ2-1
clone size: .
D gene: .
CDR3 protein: CASSQDFPGEQFF
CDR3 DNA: TGCGCCAGCAGCCAAGATTTTCCGGGTGAGCAGTTCTTC

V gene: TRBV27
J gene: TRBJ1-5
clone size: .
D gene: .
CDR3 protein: CASRLFGGQPQHF
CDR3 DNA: TGTGCCAGCAGACTATTCGGGGGGCAGCCCCAGCATTTT

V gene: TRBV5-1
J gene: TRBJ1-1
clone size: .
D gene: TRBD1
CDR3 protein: CASSLQGGGLNTEAFF
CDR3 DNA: TGCGCCAGCAGCTTACAAGGAGGGGGCCTAAACACTGAAGCTTTCTTT

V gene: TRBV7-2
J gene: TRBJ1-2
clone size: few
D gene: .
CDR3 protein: CASSFDSYGYTF
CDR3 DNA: TGTGCCAGCAGCTTCGACAGCTATGGCTACACCTTC

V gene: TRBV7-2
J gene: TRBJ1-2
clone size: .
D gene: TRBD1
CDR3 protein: CASSHPGGQGVLEGYTF
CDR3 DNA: TGTGCCAGCAGCCACCCCGGGGGACAGGGAGTGTTGGAAGGCTACACCTTC

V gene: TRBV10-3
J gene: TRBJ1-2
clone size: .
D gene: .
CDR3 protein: CAINRGRDGTSYGYTF
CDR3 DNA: TGTGCCATCAATCGCGGTAGGGATGGGACTAGCTATGGCTACACCTTC

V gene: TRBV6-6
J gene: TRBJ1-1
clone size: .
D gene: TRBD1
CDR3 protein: CASRIQGVDTEAFF
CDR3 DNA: TGTGCCAGCAGGATCCAGGGGGTAGACACTGAAGCTTTCTTT

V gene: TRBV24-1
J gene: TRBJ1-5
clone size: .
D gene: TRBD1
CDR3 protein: CATSDSLGQGNQPQHF
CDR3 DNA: TGTGCCACCAGTGATAGCCTGGGACAGGGGAACCAGCCCCAGCATTTT

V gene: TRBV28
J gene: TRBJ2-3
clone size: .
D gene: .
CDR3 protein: CASSHLSGKTDTQYF
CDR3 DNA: TGTGCCAGCAGCCACCTTAGCGGTAAAACAGATACGCAGTATTTT

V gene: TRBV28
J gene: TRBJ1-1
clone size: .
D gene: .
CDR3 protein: CASSLQAMNTEAFF
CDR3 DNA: TGTGCCAGCAGCTTACAAGCGATGAACACTGAAGCTTTCTTT

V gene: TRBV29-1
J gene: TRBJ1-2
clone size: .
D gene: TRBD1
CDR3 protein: CSVEGKGARNYGYTF
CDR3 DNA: TGCAGCGTTGAAGGCAAGGGGGCGCGTAACTATGGCTACACCTTC

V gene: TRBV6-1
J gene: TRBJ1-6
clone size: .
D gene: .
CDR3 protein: CASSEASDSPLHF
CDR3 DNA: TGTGCCAGCAGTGAAGCTTCGGATTCACCCCTCCACTTT

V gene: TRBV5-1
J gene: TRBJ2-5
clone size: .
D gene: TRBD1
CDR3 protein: CASSLGGEETQYF
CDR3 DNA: TGCGCCAGCAGCTTAGGGGGCGAAGAGACCCAGTACTTC

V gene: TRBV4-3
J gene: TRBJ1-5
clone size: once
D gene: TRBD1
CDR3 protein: CASSQGQGLSQPQHF
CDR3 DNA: TGCGCCAGCAGCCAGGGACAGGGTTTGTCTCAGCCCCAGCATTTT

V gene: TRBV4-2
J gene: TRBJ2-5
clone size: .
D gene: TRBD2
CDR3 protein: CASSQDPSGGGETQYF
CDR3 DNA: TGTGCCAGCAGCCAAGATCCCAGCGGGGGGGGAGAGACCCAGTACTTC

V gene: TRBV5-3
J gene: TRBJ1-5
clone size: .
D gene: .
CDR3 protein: CARSTGGRGCNQPQHF
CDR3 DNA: TGTGCCAGAAGCACCGGGGGTCGGGGGTGCAATCAGCCCCAGCATTTT

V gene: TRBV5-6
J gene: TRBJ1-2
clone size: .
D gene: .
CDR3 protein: CASSRGGADDGYTF
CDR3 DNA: TGTGCCAGCAGCCGGGGGGGCGCGGATGACGGCTACACCTTC

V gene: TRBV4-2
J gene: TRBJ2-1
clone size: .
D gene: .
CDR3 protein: CASSQDQGNEQFF
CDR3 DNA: TGTGCCAGCAGCCAAGATCAGGGCAATGAGCAGTTCTTC

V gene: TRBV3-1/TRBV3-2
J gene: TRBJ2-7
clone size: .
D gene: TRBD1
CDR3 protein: CASSPRQGSYEQYF
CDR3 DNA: TGTGCCAGCAGCCCCCGACAGGGCTCCTACGAGCAGTACTTC

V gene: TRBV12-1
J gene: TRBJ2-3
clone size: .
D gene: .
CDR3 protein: CASSSIIGEQYDTQYF
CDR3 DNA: TGTGCCAGCAGCTCAATAATCGGGGAGCAATATGATACGCAGTATTTT

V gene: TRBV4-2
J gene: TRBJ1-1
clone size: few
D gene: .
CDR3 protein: CASSQARDSEAFF
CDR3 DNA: TGTGCCAGCAGCCAAGCAAGAGATTCTGAAGCTTTCTTT

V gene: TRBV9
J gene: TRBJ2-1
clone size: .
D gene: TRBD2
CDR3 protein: CASSVTSGTYNEQFF
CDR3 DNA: TGTGCCAGCAGCGTGACTAGCGGAACCTACAATGAGCAGTTCTTC

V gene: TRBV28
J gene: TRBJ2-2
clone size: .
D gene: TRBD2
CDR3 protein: CASFNSGGAMAGELFF
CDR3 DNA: TGTGCCAGCTTCAATAGCGGGGGGGCCATGGCCGGGGAGCTGTTTTTT

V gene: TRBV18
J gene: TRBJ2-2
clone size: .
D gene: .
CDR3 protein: CASSPINTGELFF
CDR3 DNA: TGTGCCAGCTCACCAATAAACACCGGGGAGCTGTTTTTT

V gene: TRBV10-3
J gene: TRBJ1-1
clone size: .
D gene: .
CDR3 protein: CAIRVGGMNTEAFF
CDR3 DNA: TGTGCCATCAGGGTGGGCGGGATGAACACTGAAGCTTTCTTT

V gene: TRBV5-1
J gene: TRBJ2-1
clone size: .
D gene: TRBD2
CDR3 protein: CASSQTSGGYNEQFF
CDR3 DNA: TGCGCCAGCAGCCAGACTAGCGGGGGCTACAATGAGCAGTTCTTC

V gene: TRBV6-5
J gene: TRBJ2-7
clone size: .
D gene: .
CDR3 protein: CASSYSGRGFAYEQYF
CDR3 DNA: TGTGCCAGCAGTTACTCCGGCAGGGGTTTCGCCTACGAGCAGTACTTC

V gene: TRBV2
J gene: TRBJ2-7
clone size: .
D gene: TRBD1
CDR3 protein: CASSEFQGQGSEQYF
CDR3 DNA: TGTGCCAGCAGTGAATTCCAGGGACAGGGCAGCGAGCAGTACTTC

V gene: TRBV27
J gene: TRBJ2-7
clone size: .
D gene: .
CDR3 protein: CASSSMAGRREQYF
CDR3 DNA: TGTGCCAGCAGTTCTATGGCAGGCCGTCGGGAGCAGTACTTC